This T cell receptor beta chain is from a study of graft-versus-host responses after intestinal transplantation. Background on the study: In this cohort, recipients had multivisceral, liver-intestinal, or isolated intestinal transplants. Anti-thymocyte globulin served as induction for all recipients, who then took tacrolimus and steroids for about 3 years. Overall study results and limits: Declines in HvG clones occurring early post-transplant were associated with peak circulating GvH clone levels. Recipient-marrow GvH clones were detected, some having first appeared in ileum or blood.

Notes on this clone: Its target is unknown.

This table comes from immunoSEQ multiplex PCR, and its TCRdb copy is limited to in-frame clones, with some not included. The sample lists fewer than 65,000 clones, roughly 90% occurring once. This sample comprised unstimulated CD4+ T cells sorted from spleen or lymph node cells, obtained before transplant. The receptor comes from a human donor who was the organ donor for an intestinal transplant.

CDR3 in amino acids: CASSLARTVNEKLFF. The CDR3 DNA is TGTGCCAGCAGCTTAGCGAGGACAGTCAATGAAAAACTGTTTTTT. The chain couples TRBV7-2 to TRBJ1-4, with TRBD1 as a possible D gene (6 bases). V lost 0 bases, J lost 5 bases, and 10 bases lay in between. Germline CDR1 SGHTA, CDR2 FQGNSA. This CDR3 spans 15 amino acids.